This T cell receptor (beta chain) was sequenced for a study of shared clonotypes between healthy human individuals. It was across several immunoSEQ plates that each subset's genomic DNA was evenly split. Generated by immunoSEQ multiplex PCR, the TCRdb table keeps only in-frame clones and is missing some. The data contain about 380,000 clones, just over 95% of them singletons. Turning to this clone: Its cognate antigen is unknown. Other DNA variants within this sample encode the same CDR3.

Study findings and constraints: With four donors compared, approximately 5% of naive CD4 clonotypes were shared.

V shed 6 bases, J shed 7 bases, and the junction held 5 bases outside the gene matches. The CDR3 covers 13 residues. Germline V gene sequence: CDR1 KGHSH, CDR2 LQKENI. The receptor was isolated from a man aged 30 to 39 in good health. Sequenced: memory CD8+ T cells sorted from blood. The subset denotes: CD45RO+ cells pooled with CCR7-negative TemRA cells. V usage is TRBV18 and J usage is TRBJ2-1; 8 bases are shared with TRBD2. The CDR3 is CASSPGLGNEQFF. The CDR3 bases are TGTGCCAGCTCCCCGGGACTAGGTAATGAGCAGTTCTTC.